These T cell receptor beta chains were read from a single sample in a study of beta chain features in type 1 diabetes. Generated by immunoSEQ multiplex PCR, the TCRdb table keeps only in-frame clones and is missing some. The sample includes 300,000 to 450,000 clones, around an eighth of them seen just once. Source material: naive CD4+ T cells from blood. Receptors were obtained from a woman younger than 30 with type 1 diabetes. CDR3s leave out the opening cysteine and the closing phenylalanine or tryptophan. The order of the fields is J gene, V gene, CDR3 protein.

>TRBJ2-2|TRBV6-5
ASSLERDRGELF
>TRBJ2-3|TRBV19
ASRVADTQY
>TRBJ2-1|TRBV30
AWASGRSSYNEQF
>TRBJ1-1|TRBV11-2
ASSLERSRAF
>TRBJ1-1|TRBV4-1
ASSHPQGRTEAF
>TRBJ2-7|TRBV20-1
SVQGQYEQY
>TRBJ2-1|TRBV9
ASSVELAGVLNEQF
>TRBJ2-7|TRBV30
AWRLYLAGAEQY
>TRBJ1-1|TRBV18
ASSLRGAGTEAF
>TRBJ1-5|TRBV7-9
ASSTGSNQPQH
>TRBJ2-5|TRBV9
ASSVGAGGSGPETQY
>TRBJ2-1|TRBV5-6
ASSSSQVRNEQF
>TRBJ2-5|TRBV7-2
ASSFSGSQGKETQY
>TRBJ2-1|TRBV29-1
SVDLSGTGRNNEQF
>TRBJ1-4|TRBV7-2
ASTLQGATNEKLF
>TRBJ2-3|TRBV7-9
ASSLEPGLAKLGTQY
>TRBJ2-3|TRBV29-1
SVVALTDTQY
>TRBJ2-2|TRBV9
ASSPPGQGEIGELF
>TRBJ1-1|TRBV19
ASRPDRAPRAEAF
>TRBJ1-4|TRBV9
ASGRADEKLF
>TRBJ2-3|TRBV4-3
ASSQDKRSTDTQY
>TRBJ1-1|TRBV4-1
ASSQTPGGVITEAF
>TRBJ2-3|TRBV21-1
ASSYRLAVDTQY
>TRBJ1-3|TRBV28
ASSLGQGAPSGNTIY
>TRBJ2-1|TRBV14
ASSPRAGGTEQF
>TRBJ2-7|TRBV4-1
ASSQSRGLYEQY
>TRBJ1-1|TRBV18
ASSTGQSLAF
>TRBJ1-4|TRBV4-3
ASSQKGRTNEKLF
>TRBJ2-5|TRBV9
ASSDRLAGEQY
>TRBJ2-3|TRBV5-4
ASSSGGYYTDTQY
>TRBJ1-2|TRBV5-6
ASSLAGAYYGYT
>TRBJ2-1|TRBV5-1
ASSLAGTDNEQF
>TRBJ2-5|TRBV11-2
ASSPRRGGQGLQETQY
>TRBJ2-7|TRBV25-1
ASSEYGTGSYEQY
>TRBJ1-4|TRBV29-1
SVISTGGEKLF
>TRBJ1-2|TRBV30
AWSGNPGIYGYT
>TRBJ2-5|TRBV7-6
ASSPWTGGETQY
>TRBJ1-5|TRBV27
ASKPLSNQPQH
>TRBJ2-1|TRBV19
ASSTITGWAYNEQF
>TRBJ2-4|TRBV28
ASSSSGNGAKNIQY
>TRBJ2-7|TRBV7-2
ASSLERSGDEQY
>TRBJ1-4|TRBV4-3
ASSQDRFEVANEKLF
>TRBJ2-2|TRBV4-2
ASSRLGGRVSGELF
>TRBJ2-5|TRBV7-9
ASSFVQGAGETQY
>TRBJ2-7|TRBV5-1
ASSLGDYEQY